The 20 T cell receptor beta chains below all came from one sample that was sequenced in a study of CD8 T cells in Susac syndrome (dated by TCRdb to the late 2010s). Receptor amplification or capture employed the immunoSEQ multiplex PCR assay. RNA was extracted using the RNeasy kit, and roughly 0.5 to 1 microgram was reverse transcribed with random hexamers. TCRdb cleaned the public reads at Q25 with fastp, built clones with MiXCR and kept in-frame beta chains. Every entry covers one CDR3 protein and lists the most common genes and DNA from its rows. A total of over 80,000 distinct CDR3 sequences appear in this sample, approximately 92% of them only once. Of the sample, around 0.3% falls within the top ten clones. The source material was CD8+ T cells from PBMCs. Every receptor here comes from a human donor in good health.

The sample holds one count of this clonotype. The CDR3 sequence is CASSLGGATEAFF. CDR3 sequence (DNA): TGTGCCAGCAGCTTAGGGGGGGCAACTGAAGCTTTCTTT. This rearrangement joins TRBV13 to TRBJ1-1; TRBD1 is a possible D gene (6 bases). V lost 0 bases and J lost 5, with 7 bases in between. Germline V gives CDR1 PRHDT, CDR2 FYEKMQ (reference sequence). This CDR3 has 13 amino acids. Drawing the rest from reference TRBV13 and TRBJ1-1, the complete variable domain is AAGVIQSPRHLIKEKRETATLKCYPIPRHDTVYWYQQGPGQDPQFLISFYEKMQSDKGSIPDRFSAQQFSDYHSELNMSSLELGDSALYFCASSLGGATEAFFGQGTRLTVV.

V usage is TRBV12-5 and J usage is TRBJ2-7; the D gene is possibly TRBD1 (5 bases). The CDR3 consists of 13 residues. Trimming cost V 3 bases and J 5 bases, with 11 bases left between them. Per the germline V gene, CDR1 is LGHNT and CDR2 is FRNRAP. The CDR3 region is CASGLSGFHEQYF. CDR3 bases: TGTGCTAGTGGTTTATCAGGGTTTCACGAGCAGTACTTC.

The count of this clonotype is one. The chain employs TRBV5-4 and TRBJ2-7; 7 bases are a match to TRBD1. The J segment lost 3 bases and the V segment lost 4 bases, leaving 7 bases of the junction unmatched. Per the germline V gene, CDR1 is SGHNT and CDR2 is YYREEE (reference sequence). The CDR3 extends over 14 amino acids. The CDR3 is CASSLDRSVYEQYF. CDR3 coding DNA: TGTGCCAGCAGCCTGGACAGGAGTGTCTACGAGCAGTACTTC.

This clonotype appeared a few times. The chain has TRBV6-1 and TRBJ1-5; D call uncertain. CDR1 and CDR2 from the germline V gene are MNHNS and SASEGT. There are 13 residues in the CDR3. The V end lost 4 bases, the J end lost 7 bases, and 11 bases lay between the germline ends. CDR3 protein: CASSVGPNQPQHF. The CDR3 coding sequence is TGTGCCAGCAGTGTGGGCCCCAACCAGCCCCAGCATTTT.

CDR3 protein: CASSSQRGIYNEQFF. The CDR3, as DNA: TGTGCCAGCAGTTCCCAAAGGGGGATCTACAATGAGCAGTTCTTC. This chain joins TRBV6-5 and TRBJ2-1; tentatively, D is TRBD1 (6 bases). CDR1 is MNHEY and CDR2 is SVGAGI in the germline V gene. The length of the CDR3 is 15 residues. The V end lost 4 bases, the J end lost 3 bases, and 13 bases lay between the germline ends.

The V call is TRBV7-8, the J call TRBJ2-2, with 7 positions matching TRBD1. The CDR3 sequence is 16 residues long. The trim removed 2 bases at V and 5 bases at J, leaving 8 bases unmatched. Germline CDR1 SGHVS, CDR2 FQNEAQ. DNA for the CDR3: TGTGCCAGCAGCTTATCCTTCAGACAGGGAACCGGGGAGCTGTTTTTT. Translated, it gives CASSLSFRQGTGELFF.

The CDR3 DNA follows: TGCGCCAGCAGGTCCCTAACAGGGGAGTGGGAGCAGTACTTC. It specifies CASRSLTGEWEQYF. The gene calls are TRBV5-1 and TRBJ2-7; 7 nucleotides agree with TRBD1. J lost 7 bases, V lost 5 bases, and 12 bases had no gene match. The CDR3 sequence is 14 residues long. Per germline, CDR1 SGHRS and CDR2 YFSETQ.

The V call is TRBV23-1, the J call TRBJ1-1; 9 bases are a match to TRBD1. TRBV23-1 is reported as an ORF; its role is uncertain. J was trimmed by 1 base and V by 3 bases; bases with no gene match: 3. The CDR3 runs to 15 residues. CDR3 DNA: TGCGCCAGCAGTCAGTACAGGGGGCAGAACACTGAAGCTTTCTTT. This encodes CASSQYRGQNTEAFF.

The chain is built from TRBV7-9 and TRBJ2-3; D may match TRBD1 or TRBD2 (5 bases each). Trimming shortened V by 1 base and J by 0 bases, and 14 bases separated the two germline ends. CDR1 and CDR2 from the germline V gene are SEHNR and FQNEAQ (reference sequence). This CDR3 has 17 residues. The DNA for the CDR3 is TGTGCCAGCAGCTTAGGCATCGGGACGGGGAGCACAGATACGCAGTATTTT. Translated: CASSLGIGTGSTDTQYF.

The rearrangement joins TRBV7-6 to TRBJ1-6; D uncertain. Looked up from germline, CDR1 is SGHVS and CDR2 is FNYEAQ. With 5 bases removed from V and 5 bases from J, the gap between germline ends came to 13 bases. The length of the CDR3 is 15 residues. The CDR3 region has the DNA TGTGCCAGCAGCCCCGAGGCAGCCAATAATTCACCCCTCCACTTT. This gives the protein CASSPEAANNSPLHF.

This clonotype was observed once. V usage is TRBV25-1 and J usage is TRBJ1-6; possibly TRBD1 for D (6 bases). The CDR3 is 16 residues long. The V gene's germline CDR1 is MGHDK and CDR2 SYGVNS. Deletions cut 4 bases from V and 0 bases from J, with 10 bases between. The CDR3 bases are TGTGCCAGCAGTGGCACAGGGAGCTCCTATAATTCACCCCTCCACTTT. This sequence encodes CASSGTGSSYNSPLHF.

CDR3 protein: CASSLANGQPQHF. The CDR3 DNA sequence: TGTGCCAGCAGCTTGGCCAACGGTCAGCCCCAGCATTTT. The rearrangement links TRBV5-6 to TRBJ1-5; D not resolved. Germline V gene sequence: CDR1 SGHDT, CDR2 YYEEEE. The CDR3 has 13 amino acids. The V end lost 0 bases, the J end lost 6 bases, and 7 bases lay between the germline ends.

The CDR3 DNA follows: TGTGCCAGCAGCGTAGGGGGGCCGGGAGGGGCAGGGTCAGACCAAGAGACCCAGTACTTC. The encoded protein is CASSVGGPGGAGSDQETQYF. The genes are TRBV9 and TRBJ2-5; 8 bases are a match to TRBD2. The CDR3 is 20 residues long. V shed 0 bases, J shed 0 bases, and the junction held 16 bases outside the gene matches. Per germline, CDR1 SGDLS and CDR2 YYNGEE.

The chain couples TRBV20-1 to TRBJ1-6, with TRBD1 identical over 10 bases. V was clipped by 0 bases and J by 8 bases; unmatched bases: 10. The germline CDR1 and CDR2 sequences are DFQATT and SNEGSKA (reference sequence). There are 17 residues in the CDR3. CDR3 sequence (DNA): TGCAGTGCTAGAGATCGGGGCGGGACAGGGGTGGATTCACCCCTCCACTTT. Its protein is CSARDRGGTGVDSPLHF.

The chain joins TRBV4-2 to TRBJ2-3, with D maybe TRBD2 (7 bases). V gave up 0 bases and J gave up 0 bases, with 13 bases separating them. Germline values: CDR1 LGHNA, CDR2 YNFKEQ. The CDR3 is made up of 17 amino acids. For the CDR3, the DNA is TGTGCCAGCAGCCAAGAGGGGGGGGGCCTGAGCACAGATACGCAGTATTTT. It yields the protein CASSQEGGGLSTDTQYF.

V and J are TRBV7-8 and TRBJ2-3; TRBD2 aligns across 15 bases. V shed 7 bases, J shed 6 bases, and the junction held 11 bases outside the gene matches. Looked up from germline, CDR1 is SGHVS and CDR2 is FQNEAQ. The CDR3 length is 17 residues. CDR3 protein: CASTSGTSGGRLDTQYF. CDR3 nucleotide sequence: TGTGCCAGCACGTCCGGGACTAGCGGGGGGAGGCTGGATACGCAGTATTTT.

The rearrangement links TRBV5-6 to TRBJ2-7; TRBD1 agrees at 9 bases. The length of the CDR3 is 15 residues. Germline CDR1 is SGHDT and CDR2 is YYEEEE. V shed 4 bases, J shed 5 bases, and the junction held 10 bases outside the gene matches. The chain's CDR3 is CASSEWGQGKNEQYF. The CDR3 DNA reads TGTGCCAGCAGCGAATGGGGACAGGGAAAAAACGAGCAGTACTTC.

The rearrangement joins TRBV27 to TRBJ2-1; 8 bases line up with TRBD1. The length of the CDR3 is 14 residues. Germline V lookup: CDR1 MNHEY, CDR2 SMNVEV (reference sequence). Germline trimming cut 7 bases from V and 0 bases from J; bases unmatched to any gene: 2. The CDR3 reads CASTTGGSYNEQFF. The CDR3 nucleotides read TGTGCCAGCACCACAGGGGGCTCCTACAATGAGCAGTTCTTC.

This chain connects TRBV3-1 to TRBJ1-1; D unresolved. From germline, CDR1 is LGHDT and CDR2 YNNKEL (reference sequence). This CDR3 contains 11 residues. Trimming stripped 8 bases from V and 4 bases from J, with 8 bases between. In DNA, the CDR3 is TGTGCCAGCGCAGAGGGCACTGAAGCTTTCTTT. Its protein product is CASAEGTEAFF.

The CDR3, as DNA: TGTGCCAGCAGCTTTGTGGACACTGAAGCTTTCTTT. Encoded protein: CASSFVDTEAFF. The genes are TRBV5-6 and TRBJ1-1; D remains ambiguous. This CDR3 has 12 amino acids. V was trimmed by 2 bases and J by 3 bases, leaving 5 bases between them. Germline loops: CDR1 SGHDT, CDR2 YYEEEE.